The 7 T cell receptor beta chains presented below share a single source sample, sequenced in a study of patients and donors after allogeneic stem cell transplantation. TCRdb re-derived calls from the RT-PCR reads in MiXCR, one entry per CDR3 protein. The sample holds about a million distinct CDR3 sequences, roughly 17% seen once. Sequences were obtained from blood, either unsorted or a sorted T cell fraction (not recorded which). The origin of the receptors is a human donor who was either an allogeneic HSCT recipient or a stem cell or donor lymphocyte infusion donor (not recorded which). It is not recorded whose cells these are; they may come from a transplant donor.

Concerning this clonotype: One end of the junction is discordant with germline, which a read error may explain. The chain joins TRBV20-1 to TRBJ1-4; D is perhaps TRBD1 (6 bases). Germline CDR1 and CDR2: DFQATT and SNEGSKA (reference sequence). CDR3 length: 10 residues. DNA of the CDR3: TGCAGTGCTAGCAAGACAGGTTCTGTTTTT. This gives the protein CSASKTGSVF.

CDR3 in DNA: TGCGCCAGCAGCCAAGACAGGGTTCAAGAGACCCAGTACTTC. Encoded protein: CASSQDRVQETQYF. V and J are TRBV4-3 and TRBJ2-5; D is possibly TRBD1 (5 bases). The germline V gene has CDR1 LGHNA and CDR2 YSLEER. This CDR3 comprises 14 residues. V dropped 0 bases and J dropped 2 bases, with 7 bases sitting between them.

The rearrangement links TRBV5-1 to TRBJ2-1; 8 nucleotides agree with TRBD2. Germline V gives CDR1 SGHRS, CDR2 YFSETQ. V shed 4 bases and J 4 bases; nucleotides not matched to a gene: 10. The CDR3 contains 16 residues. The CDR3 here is CASSATGTREYNEQFF. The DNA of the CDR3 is TGCGCCAGCAGCGCGACCGGGACTAGAGAATACAATGAGCAGTTCTTC. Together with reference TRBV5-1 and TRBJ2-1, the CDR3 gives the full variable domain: KAGVTQTPRYLIKTRGQQVTLSCSPISGHRSVSWYQQTPGQGLQFLFEYFSETQRNKGNFPGRFSGRQFSNSRSEMNVSTLELGDSALYLCASSATGTREYNEQFFGPGTRLTVL.

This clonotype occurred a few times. The CDR3 loop reads CATGGLAGGTGELFF. CDR3 nucleotide sequence: TGTGCCACAGGAGGACTAGCGGGAGGGACCGGGGAGCTGTTTTTT. This chain joins TRBV24-1 and TRBJ2-2; 15 positions agree with TRBD2. The CDR3 consists of 15 residues. J lost 5 bases, V lost 10 bases, and 4 bases had no gene match. In germline, CDR1 is KGHDR, CDR2 SFDVKD.

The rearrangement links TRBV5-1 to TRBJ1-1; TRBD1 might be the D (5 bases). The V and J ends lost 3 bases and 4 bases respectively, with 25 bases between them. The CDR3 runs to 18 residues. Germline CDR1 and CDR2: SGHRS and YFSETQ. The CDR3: CASSSLTGTQSRSTEAFF. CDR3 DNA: TGCGCCAGCAGCTCCCTTACCGGGACTCAATCGAGGAGCACTGAAGCTTTCTTT.

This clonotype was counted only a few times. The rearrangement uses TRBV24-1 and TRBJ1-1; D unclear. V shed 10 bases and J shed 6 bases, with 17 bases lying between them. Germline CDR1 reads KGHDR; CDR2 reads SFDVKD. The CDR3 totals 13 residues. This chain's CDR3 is CATASLVSSEAFF. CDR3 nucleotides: TGTGCCACTGCCTCCTTAGTGTCATCTGAAGCTTTCTTT.

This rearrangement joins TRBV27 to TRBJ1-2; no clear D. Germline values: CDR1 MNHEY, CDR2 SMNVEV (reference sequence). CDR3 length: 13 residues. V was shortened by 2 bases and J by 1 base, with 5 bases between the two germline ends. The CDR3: CASSLRNNYGYTF. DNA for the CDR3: TGTGCCAGCAGTTTACGGAATAACTATGGCTACACCTTC.